This T cell receptor (beta chain) emerged from a study of Graves' ophthalmopathy and Graves' hyperthyroidism. V shed 5 bases and J 5 bases; nucleotides not matched to a gene: 9. The CDR3 length is 15 residues. Germline V gene data show CDR1 as LGHNA and CDR2 as YNFKEQ. From RNA, the CDR3 regions of TCR beta chains were amplified and sequenced. First-round RT-PCR relied on HTBI primers, and a second-round multiplex PCR came next. Using its own MiXCR run on the multiplex PCR reads, TCRdb lists one record per CDR3 protein. Altogether about 390,000 distinct CDR3 sequences are present, approximately 17% being singletons, with the ten largest covering roughly 2.3%.

This TCR derives from an adult woman with stable Graves' hyperthyroidism. The chain carries TRBV4-2 and TRBJ2-7; 10 nucleotides line up with TRBD2. Sequenced input: peripheral blood. The CDR3 here is CASSEAGTSADEQYF. The CDR3 DNA is TGTGCCAGCAGCGAAGCCGGGACTAGCGCCGACGAGCAGTACTTC.